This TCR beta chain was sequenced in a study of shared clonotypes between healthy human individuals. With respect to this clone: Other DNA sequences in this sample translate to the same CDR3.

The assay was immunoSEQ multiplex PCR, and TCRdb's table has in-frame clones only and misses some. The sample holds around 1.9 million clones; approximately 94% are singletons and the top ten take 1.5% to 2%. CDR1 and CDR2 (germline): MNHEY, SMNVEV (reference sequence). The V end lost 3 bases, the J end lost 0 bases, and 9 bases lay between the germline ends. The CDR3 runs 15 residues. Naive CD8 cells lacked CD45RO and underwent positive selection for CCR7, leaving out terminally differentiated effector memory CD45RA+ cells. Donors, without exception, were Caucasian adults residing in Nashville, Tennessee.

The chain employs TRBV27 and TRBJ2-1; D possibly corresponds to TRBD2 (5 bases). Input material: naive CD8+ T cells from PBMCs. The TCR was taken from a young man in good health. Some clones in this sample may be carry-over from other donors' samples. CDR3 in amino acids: CASSLAGGSYNEQFF. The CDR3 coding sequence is TGTGCCAGCAGTTTGGCGGGCGGCTCCTACAATGAGCAGTTCTTC.